Below, 19 T cell receptor beta chains from the same sample are listed, as sequenced in a study of blood T cell repertoires in COVID-19. The assay was immunoSEQ multiplex PCR, and TCRdb's table has in-frame clones only and misses some. The sample includes around 170,000 clones, under 90% of them seen just once. Sequencing was performed on peripheral blood. The source of these receptors is a man between 25 and 39 years old with active or convalescent COVID-19.

V is TRBV11-2 and J is TRBJ2-3, with 8 bases lining up with TRBD2. Germline assignment: CDR1 SGHAT and CDR2 FQNNGV. V trimming: 5 bases; J trimming: 2 bases; junction bases outside the gene matches: 12. The CDR3 has 17 amino acids. The chain's CDR3 is CASSPSSGGGFTDTQYF. The CDR3 DNA reads TGTGCCAGCAGCCCTTCATCTGGCGGGGGGTTCACAGATACGCAGTATTTT.

This clone was seen only once. The J gene is TRBJ1-1, the V gene TRBV7-9; D possibly corresponds to TRBD1 (5 bases). The CDR3 length is 14 residues. Germline-derived CDR1 and CDR2 are SEHNR and FQNEAQ (reference sequence). V gave up 4 bases and J gave up 2 bases, with 11 bases separating them. Here the CDR3 reads CASSSAGGNTEAFF. The DNA of the CDR3 is TGTGCCAGCAGCTCCGCCGGGGGAAACACTGAAGCTTTCTTT.

The rearrangement joins TRBV4-1 to TRBJ2-1, with a tentative D call TRBD2 (7 bases). The CDR3 has 13 residues. Trimming removed 5 bases at V and 6 bases at J, with 11 bases between. Germline CDR1 reads MGHRA; CDR2 reads YSYEKL. CDR3 in DNA: TGCGCCAGCAGCGGGGGGGCCTTCAATGAGCAGTTCTTC. Translation gives CASSGGAFNEQFF.

The V call is TRBV5-1, the J call TRBJ2-5; TRBD1 matches at 8 bases. CDR3 size: 14 residues. The germline V gene encodes CDR1 SGHRS and CDR2 YFSETQ. With V trimmed by 2 bases and J by 2 bases, 2 bases remained unmatched. The CDR3 DNA reads TGCGCCAGCAGCTTCGGACAGGGACAAGAGACCCAGTACTTC. Amino acids: CASSFGQGQETQYF.

The CDR3 loop reads CASSLLAGSPLHF. Here the CDR3 DNA reads TGCGCCAGCAGCCTCCTGGCGGGATCACCCCTCCACTTT. The rearrangement links TRBV4-3 to TRBJ1-6; D remains unclear. The V and J ends lost 4 bases and 10 bases respectively, with 11 bases between them. Germline V CDR1 and CDR2: LGHNA, YSLEER. The CDR3 has 13 amino acids.

The table lists this clone with a few counts. This chain joins TRBV27 and TRBJ1-6; 9 nucleotides agree with TRBD1. The CDR3 covers 15 residues. The ends lost 2 bases at V and 7 bases at J; junction bases unmatched: 3. The germline V gene has CDR1 MNHEY and CDR2 SMNVEV (reference sequence). The CDR3 nucleotides read TGTGCCAGCAGTTTAACCGGGACAGGGAATTCACCCCTCCACTTT. This sequence encodes CASSLTGTGNSPLHF.

This chain joins TRBV7-6 and TRBJ2-5; 10 bases are shared with TRBD2. This CDR3 is 16 amino acids long. Germline loops: CDR1 SGHVS, CDR2 FNYEAQ. The trim removed 1 base at V and 2 bases at J, leaving 4 bases unmatched. The CDR3 DNA follows: TGTGCCAGCAGCTTAGAACTAGCGGGGATTCAAGAGACCCAGTACTTC. Translation: CASSLELAGIQETQYF.

V usage is TRBV5-8 and J usage is TRBJ1-4; 8 bases fit TRBD1. Trimming cost V 1 base and J 7 bases; bases outside gene matches: 6. The germline V gene has CDR1 SGHTS and CDR2 YDEGEE. The CDR3 extends over 15 amino acids. Written as DNA, the CDR3 is TGTGCCAGCAGCTTGCAGGGGGCTCGTAGTGAAAAACTGTTTTTT. Translated: CASSLQGARSEKLFF. The full variable domain, with the rest looked up from reference TRBV5-8 and TRBJ1-4, is EAGVTQSPTHLIKTRGQQATLRCSPISGHTSVYWYQQALGLGLQFLLWYDEGEERNRGNFPPRFSGRQFPNYSSELNVNALELEDSALYLCASSLQGARSEKLFFGSGTQLSVL.

V gene TRBV18 combines with J gene TRBJ2-3; 7 nucleotides line up with TRBD1. The CDR3 is 14 residues long. Looked up from germline, CDR1 is KGHSH and CDR2 is LQKENI. J gave up 0 bases and V 7 bases, and 4 bases lay outside the gene matches. The CDR3, as DNA: TGTGCCAGCTGCCGACAGGGAAGCACAGATACGCAGTATTTT. Its protein product is CASCRQGSTDTQYF.

The chain has TRBV19 and TRBJ2-7, with 8 bases aligning to TRBD1. Germline V gene sequence: CDR1 LNHDA, CDR2 SQIVND (reference sequence). V shed 10 bases, J shed 4 bases, and the junction held 12 bases outside the gene matches. The CDR3 covers 14 residues. CDR3 nucleotides: TGTGCCACCAAAACCGGGACAGGAGTATACGAGCAGTACTTC. Translation gives CATKTGTGVYEQYF.

The genes are TRBV7-2 and TRBJ1-6, with D unresolved. The CDR3 spans 16 residues. Trimming took off 5 bases at V and 12 bases at J, with 23 bases between the two ends. Germline V CDR1 and CDR2: SGHTA, FQGNSA. CDR3 DNA sequence: TGTGCCAGCAGCACACAACTCATGGTCGGGGAGGAACCCCTCCACTTT. It is translated as CASSTQLMVGEEPLHF.

This clone was counted a few times. CDR3 sequence reads: CASRLGHGSNANGYTF. CDR3 bases: TGTGCAAGTCGCTTAGGTCACGGGTCCAACGCGAATGGCTACACCTTC. The chain has TRBV12-2 and TRBJ1-2. TRBV12-2 is marked as a pseudogene. CDR3 size: 16 residues.

This chain links TRBV14 with TRBJ1-6; the match to TRBD1 covers 8 bases. Trimming at V came to 3 bases and at J to 7 bases, leaving 5 bases not matched to a gene. The CDR3 has 15 amino acids. Looked up from germline, CDR1 is SGHDN and CDR2 is FVKESK. The CDR3 sequence is CASSQTGAPNSPLHF. In DNA, the CDR3 is TGTGCCAGCAGCCAGACAGGGGCTCCGAATTCACCCCTCCACTTT.

The chain has TRBV28 and TRBJ1-3, with D hard to call. The CDR3 sequence is 12 residues long. V lost 1 base to trimming and J lost 7 bases, with 5 bases between them. The germline V gene has CDR1 MDHEN and CDR2 SYDVKM. The CDR3 DNA reads TGTGCCAGCAGTTTATCACGGAACACCATATATTTT. Its protein product is CASSLSRNTIYF. The full variable domain, completed using reference TRBV28 and TRBJ1-3, is DVKVTQSSRYLVKRTGEKVFLECVQDMDHENMFWYRQDPGLGLRLIYFSYDVKMKEKGDIPEGYSVSREKKERFSLILESASTNQTSMYLCASSLSRNTIYFGEGSWLTVV.

This chain uses TRBV28 with TRBJ1-4; D gene ambiguous. V was cut by 5 bases and J by 6 bases, with 10 bases left in between. In germline, CDR1 is MDHEN, CDR2 SYDVKM. The CDR3 sequence is 13 residues long. Written as DNA, the CDR3 is TGTGCCAGCAGTCCGCGAGGGTATGAAAAACTGTTTTTT. Protein product: CASSPRGYEKLFF.

This clone was picked up one time. The chain uses TRBV28 and TRBJ2-5; D gene uncertain. V dropped 3 bases and J dropped 2 bases, with 10 bases sitting between them. The CDR3 loop spans 14 amino acids. Germline V lookup: CDR1 MDHEN, CDR2 SYDVKM. CDR3 DNA sequence: TGTGCCAGCAGTTTTGCGGCCCTACAAGAGACCCAGTACTTC. Amino acid sequence: CASSFAALQETQYF.

The chain joins TRBV7-9 to TRBJ2-1, with 8 bases matching TRBD2. Germline V gives CDR1 SEHNR, CDR2 FQNEAQ (reference sequence). The CDR3 runs to 16 residues. V shed 6 bases, J shed 8 bases, and the junction held 15 bases outside the gene matches. CDR3 coding DNA: TGTGCCAGCAGGACCGAACAAAGCGGGGGCGAATATGAGCAGTTCTTC. It codes for CASRTEQSGGEYEQFF.

Worth noting for this clone: Distinct nucleotide sequences in the sample also encode this CDR3. The chain combines TRBV24-1 with TRBJ2-7, with D possibly being TRBD2 (5 bases). Germline V gives CDR1 KGHDR, CDR2 SFDVKD. Trimming removed 3 bases at V and 4 bases at J, with 9 bases between. The CDR3 extends over 13 amino acids. This CDR3 reads CATSDPPGYEQYF. The CDR3 nucleotides read TGTGCCACCAGTGATCCCCCGGGGTACGAGCAGTACTTC.

This chain joins TRBV6-6 and TRBJ2-7; no clear D. V lost 2 bases, J lost 5 bases, and 10 bases lay in between. The germline V gene encodes CDR1 MNHNY and CDR2 SVGAGI (reference sequence). The length of the CDR3 is 13 residues. The DNA of the CDR3 is TGTGCCAGCAGTTACGCCAGGCTCGACGAGCAGTACTTC. It specifies CASSYARLDEQYF.